This TCR beta chain originates from a study of cytomegalovirus exposure and HLA in healthy donors. Germline-derived CDR1 and CDR2 are LNHDA and SQIVND (reference sequence). Between the trimmed V and J ends, which lost 3 bases and 4 bases, there was a span of 15 bases. The CDR3 runs to 15 residues. The PCR was carried out with 60 Vbeta primers and 13 Jbeta primers. Repertoires were generated with immunoSEQ multiplex PCR, while TCRdb's copy carries only in-frame clones and drops some. This table has a few hundred thousand clones, about 80% appearing once. The sequencing input was PBMCs. The genes are TRBV19 and TRBJ1-2; TRBD1 is a possible D gene (5 bases). This receptor was identified in a woman aged 45-65 years in good health and CMV-seropositive. CDR3 coding DNA: TGTGCCAGTAGTATGGACGGAGGGGTTATCTATGGCTACACCTTC. It translates to CASSMDGGVIYGYTF.